The clone carrying this T cell receptor beta chain has just a few counts. Its matching antigen is unknown. The CDR3 runs 16 residues. V lost 1 base to trimming and J lost 7 bases, with 17 bases between them. The V gene's germline CDR1 is SGHVS and CDR2 FNYEAQ. Vbeta (60) and Jbeta (13) primers were used in the PCR. Some clones are missing from TCRdb's copy, which holds only in-frame ones; the method was immunoSEQ multiplex PCR. The table has under 150,000 clones, 73% seen once. The data were obtained in a study of cytomegalovirus exposure and HLA in healthy donors. Turning to the study itself: Across a few hundred genotyped donors, about 86% landed in the Caucasian-associated ancestry cluster. Study-wide results and caveats: The investigators catalogued 164 TCR beta chains as cytomegalovirus-associated.

This sequence joins TRBV7-6 and TRBJ2-1; possibly TRBD2 for D (5 bases). Material: PBMCs. The receptor's source is a human donor in good health. CDR3 sequence: CASSLGNGIGWNEQFF. CDR3 in DNA: TGTGCCAGCAGCTTAGGTAACGGGATAGGGTGGAATGAGCAGTTCTTC.